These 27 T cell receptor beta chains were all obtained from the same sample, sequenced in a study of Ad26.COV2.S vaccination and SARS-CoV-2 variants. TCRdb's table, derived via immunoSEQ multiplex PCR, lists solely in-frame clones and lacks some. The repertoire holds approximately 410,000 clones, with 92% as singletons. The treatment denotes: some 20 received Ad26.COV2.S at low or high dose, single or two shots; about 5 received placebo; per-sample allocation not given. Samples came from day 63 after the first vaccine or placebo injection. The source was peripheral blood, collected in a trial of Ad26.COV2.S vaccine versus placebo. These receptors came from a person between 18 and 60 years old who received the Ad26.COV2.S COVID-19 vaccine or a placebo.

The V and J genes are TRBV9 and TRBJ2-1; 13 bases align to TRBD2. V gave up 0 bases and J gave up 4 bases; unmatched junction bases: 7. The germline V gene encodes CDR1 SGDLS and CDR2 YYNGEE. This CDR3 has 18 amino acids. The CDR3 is CASSVAAGLAGTYNEQFF. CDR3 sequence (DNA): TGTGCCAGCAGCGTAGCCGCGGGACTAGCGGGGACTTACAATGAGCAGTTCTTC.

CDR3 nucleotides: TGTGCCAGTCCTCTCGGCAGAACCACCTACGAGCAGTACTTC. This sequence encodes CASPLGRTTYEQYF. The V gene is TRBV21-1, the J gene TRBJ2-7. TRBV21-1 is shown as a pseudogene. This CDR3 has 14 residues.

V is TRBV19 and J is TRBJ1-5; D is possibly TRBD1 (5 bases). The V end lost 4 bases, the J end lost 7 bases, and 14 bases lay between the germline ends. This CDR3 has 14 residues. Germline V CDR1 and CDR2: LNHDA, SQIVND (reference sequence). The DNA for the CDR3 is TGTGCCAGTAGTAACCCCGGGGGGAGGCAGCCCCAGCATTTT. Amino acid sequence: CASSNPGGRQPQHF.

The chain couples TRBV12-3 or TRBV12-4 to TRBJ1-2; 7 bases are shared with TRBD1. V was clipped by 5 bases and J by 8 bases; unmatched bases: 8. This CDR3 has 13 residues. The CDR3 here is CASSLGQLFGYTF. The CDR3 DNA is TGTGCCAGCAGTCTGGGACAGTTATTCGGCTACACCTTC.

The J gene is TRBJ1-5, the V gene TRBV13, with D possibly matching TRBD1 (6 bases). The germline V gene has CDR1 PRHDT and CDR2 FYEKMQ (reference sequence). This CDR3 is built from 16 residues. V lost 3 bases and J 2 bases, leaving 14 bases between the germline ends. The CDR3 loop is CASSFGGLGGNQPQHF. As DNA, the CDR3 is TGTGCCAGCAGCTTTGGGGGGCTAGGGGGCAATCAGCCCCAGCATTTT. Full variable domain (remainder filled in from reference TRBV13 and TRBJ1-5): AAGVIQSPRHLIKEKRETATLKCYPIPRHDTVYWYQQGPGQDPQFLISFYEKMQSDKGSIPDRFSAQQFSDYHSELNMSSLELGDSALYFCASSFGGLGGNQPQHFGDGTRLSIL.

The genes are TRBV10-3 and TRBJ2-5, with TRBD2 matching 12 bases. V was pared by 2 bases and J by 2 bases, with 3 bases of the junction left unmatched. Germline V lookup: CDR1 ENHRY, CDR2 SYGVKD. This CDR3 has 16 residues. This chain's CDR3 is CAISEPSGGAQETQYF. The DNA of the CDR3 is TGTGCCATCAGTGAGCCTAGCGGGGGGGCACAAGAGACCCAGTACTTC.

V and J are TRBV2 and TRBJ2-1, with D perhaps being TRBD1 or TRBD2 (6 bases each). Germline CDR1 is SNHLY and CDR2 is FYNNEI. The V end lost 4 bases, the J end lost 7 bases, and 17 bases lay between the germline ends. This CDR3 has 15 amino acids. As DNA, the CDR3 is TGTGCCAGCAGTGTTACCGGGGGCACTTTAAATGAGCAGTTCTTC. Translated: CASSVTGGTLNEQFF.

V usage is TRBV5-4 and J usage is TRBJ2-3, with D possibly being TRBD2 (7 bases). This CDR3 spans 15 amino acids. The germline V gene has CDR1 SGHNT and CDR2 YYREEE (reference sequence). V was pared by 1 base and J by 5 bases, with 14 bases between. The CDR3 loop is CASSLSGGAIDTQYF. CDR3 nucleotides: TGTGCCAGCAGCTTGTCGGGGGGCGCGATAGATACGCAGTATTTT.

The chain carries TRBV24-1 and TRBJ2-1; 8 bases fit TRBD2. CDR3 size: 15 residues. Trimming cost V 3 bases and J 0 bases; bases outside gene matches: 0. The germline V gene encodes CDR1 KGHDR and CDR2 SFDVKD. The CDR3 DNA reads TGTGCCACCAGTGATCGGGGGGGCTCCTACAATGAGCAGTTCTTC. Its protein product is CATSDRGGSYNEQFF.

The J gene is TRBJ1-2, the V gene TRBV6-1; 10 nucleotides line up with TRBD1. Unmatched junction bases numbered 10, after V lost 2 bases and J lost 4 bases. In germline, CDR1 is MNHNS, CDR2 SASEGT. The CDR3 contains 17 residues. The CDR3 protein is CASSESPKRTGGYGYTF. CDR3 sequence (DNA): TGTGCCAGCAGTGAAAGCCCTAAGAGGACAGGGGGCTATGGCTACACCTTC.

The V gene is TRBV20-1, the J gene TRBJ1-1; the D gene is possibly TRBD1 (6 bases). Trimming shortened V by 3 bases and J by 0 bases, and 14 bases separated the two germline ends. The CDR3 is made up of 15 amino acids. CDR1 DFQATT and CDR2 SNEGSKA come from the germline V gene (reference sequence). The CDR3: CSASVWTEMNTEAFF. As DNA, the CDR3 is TGCAGTGCTAGTGTTTGGACAGAAATGAACACTGAAGCTTTCTTT.

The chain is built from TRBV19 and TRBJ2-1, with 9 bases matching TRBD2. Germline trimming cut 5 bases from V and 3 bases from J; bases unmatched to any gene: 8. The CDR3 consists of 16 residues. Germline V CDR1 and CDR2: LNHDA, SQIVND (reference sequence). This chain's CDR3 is CASSFNLAGSYNEQFF. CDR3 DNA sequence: TGTGCCAGTAGTTTCAACCTAGCGGGGAGCTACAATGAGCAGTTCTTC.

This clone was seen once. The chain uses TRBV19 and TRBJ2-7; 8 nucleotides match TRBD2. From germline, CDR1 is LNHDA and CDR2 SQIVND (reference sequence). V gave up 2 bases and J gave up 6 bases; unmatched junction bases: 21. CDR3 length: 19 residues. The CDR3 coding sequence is TGTGCCAGTAGTATATCTTCCGACGGGAGGGGGACTCCTACCGCCGAGCAGTACTTC. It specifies CASSISSDGRGTPTAEQYF.

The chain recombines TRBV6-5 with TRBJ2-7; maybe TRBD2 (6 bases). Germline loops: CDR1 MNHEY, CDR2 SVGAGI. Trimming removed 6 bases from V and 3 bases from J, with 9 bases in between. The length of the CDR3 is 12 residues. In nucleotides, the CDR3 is TGTGCCAGCAGGGACGGGAGCTACGAGCAGTACTTC. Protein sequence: CASRDGSYEQYF.

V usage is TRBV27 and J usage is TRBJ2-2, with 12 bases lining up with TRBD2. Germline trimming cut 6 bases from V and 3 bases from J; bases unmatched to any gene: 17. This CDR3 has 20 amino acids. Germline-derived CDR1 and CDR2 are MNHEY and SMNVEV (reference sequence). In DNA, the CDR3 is TGTGCCAGCAGCCTCCCCGGGAGTCTAGCGGGGGGGAAGTACACCGGGGAGCTGTTTTTT. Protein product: CASSLPGSLAGGKYTGELFF.

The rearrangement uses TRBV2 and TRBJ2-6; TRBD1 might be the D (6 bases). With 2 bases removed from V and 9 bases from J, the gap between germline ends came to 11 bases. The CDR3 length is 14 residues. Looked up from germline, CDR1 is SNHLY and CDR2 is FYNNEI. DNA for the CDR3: TGTGCCAGCAGTGAATGGCAGGGGATCAACGTCCTGACTTTC. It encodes CASSEWQGINVLTF.

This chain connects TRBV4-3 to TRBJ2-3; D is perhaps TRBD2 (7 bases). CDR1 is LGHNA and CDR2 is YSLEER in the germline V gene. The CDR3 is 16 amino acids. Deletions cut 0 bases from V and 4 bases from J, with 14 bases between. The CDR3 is CASSQDLRGLSDTQYF. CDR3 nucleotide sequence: TGCGCCAGCAGCCAAGATTTGCGGGGGCTTTCAGATACGCAGTATTTT.

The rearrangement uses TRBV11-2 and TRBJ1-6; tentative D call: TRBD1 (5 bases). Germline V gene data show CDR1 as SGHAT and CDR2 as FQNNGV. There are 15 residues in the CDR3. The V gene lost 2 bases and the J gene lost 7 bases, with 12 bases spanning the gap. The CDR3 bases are TGTGCCAGCAGCTTATTGGGGGAGTTGAATTCACCCCTCCACTTT. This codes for CASSLLGELNSPLHF.

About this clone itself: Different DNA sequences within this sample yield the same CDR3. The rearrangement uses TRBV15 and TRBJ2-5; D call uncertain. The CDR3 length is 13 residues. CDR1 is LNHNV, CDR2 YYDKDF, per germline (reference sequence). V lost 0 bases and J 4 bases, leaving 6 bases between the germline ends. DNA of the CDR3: TGTGCCACCAGCAGAGATCTGCGAGAGACCCAGTACTTC. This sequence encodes CATSRDLRETQYF.

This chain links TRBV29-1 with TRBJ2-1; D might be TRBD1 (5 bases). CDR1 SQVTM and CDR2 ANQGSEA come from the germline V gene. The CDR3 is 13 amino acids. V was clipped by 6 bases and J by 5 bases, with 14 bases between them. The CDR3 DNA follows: TGCAGCGTGATGACCGACAGCAACAATGAGCAGTTCTTC. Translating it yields CSVMTDSNNEQFF.

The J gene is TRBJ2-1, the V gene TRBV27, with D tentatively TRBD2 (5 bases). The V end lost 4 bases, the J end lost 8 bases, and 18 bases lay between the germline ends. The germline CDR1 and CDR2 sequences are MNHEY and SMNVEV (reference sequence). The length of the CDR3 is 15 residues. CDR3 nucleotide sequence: TGTGCCAGCAGTTCCTGGCCGGAGGTAATTCATGAGCAGTTCTTC. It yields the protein CASSSWPEVIHEQFF.

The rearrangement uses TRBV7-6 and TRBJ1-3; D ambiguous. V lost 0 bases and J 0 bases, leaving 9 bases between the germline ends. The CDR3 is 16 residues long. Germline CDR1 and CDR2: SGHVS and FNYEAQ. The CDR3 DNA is TGTGCCAGCAGCTTAGCGCAGGTCTCCTCTGGAAACACCATATATTTT. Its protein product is CASSLAQVSSGNTIYF.

The CDR3 spells CSGTGGLEQFF. CDR3 in DNA: TGCAGCGGCACAGGGGGCTTGGAGCAGTTCTTC. V is TRBV29-1 and J is TRBJ2-1; 9 bases fit TRBD1. In germline, CDR1 is SQVTM, CDR2 ANQGSEA. Trimming at V came to 7 bases and at J to 10 bases, leaving 5 bases not matched to a gene. The CDR3 extends over 11 amino acids.

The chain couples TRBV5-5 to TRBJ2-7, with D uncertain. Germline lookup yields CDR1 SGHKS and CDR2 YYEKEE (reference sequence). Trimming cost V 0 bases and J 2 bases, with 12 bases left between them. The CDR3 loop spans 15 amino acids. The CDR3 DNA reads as TGTGCCAGCAGCTTGGCCCGCCACCAACCCTACGAGCAGTACTTC. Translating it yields CASSLARHQPYEQYF.

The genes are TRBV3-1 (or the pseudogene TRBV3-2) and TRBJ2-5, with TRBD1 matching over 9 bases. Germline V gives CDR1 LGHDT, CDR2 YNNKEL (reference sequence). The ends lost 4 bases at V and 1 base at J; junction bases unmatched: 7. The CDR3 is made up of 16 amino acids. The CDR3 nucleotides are TGTGCCAGCAGCCCCTACCCGGGACAGGGCCAAGAGACCCAGTACTTC. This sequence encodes CASSPYPGQGQETQYF.

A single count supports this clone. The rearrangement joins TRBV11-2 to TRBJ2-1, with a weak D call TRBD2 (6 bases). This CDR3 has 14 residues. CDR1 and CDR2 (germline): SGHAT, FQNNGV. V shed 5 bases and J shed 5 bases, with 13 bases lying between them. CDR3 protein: CASSPVGGHNEQFF. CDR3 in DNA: TGTGCCAGCAGCCCAGTGGGGGGACACAATGAGCAGTTCTTC.

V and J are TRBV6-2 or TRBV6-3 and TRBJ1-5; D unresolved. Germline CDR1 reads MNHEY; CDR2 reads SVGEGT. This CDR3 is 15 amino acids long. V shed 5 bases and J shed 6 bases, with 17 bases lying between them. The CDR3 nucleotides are TGTGCCAGCAGTCATCCCGTAGGAGGGAGTCAGCCCCAGCATTTT. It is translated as CASSHPVGGSQPQHF.